The 30 T cell receptor beta chains below all came from one sample that was sequenced in a study of beta chain features in type 1 diabetes. Expressed TCRB transcripts were sequenced, since all the RNA that had been isolated was reverse transcribed. Measured with immunoSEQ multiplex PCR; TCRdb has only the in-frame clones, and not every one. Among almost 350,000 clones listed, 6.5% to 10% were seen once. The sequencing input was central memory CD4+ T cells from blood. The source is a woman aged 18-30 years in good health.

Note on this clone: A junction end diverges from the germline sequence, so it may reflect a read error. The chain combines TRBV6-1 with TRBJ1-1, with TRBD1 matching over 10 bases. The CDR3 is made up of 9 amino acids. Germline CDR1 and CDR2: MNHNS and SASEGT. CDR3 residues: CASGTGESF. The CDR3 coding sequence is TGTGCCAGCGGGACAGGGGAATCCTTT.

The gene calls are TRBV19 and TRBJ2-3, with a tentative D call TRBD1 (6 bases). The germline V gene has CDR1 LNHDA and CDR2 SQIVND (reference sequence). The CDR3 extends over 16 amino acids. V dropped 8 bases and J dropped 3 bases, with 21 bases sitting between them. For the CDR3, the DNA is TGTGCCAGTGCCCACTACCCCTACAGGGATACAGATACGCAGTATTTT. Its translation is CASAHYPYRDTDTQYF.

The V and J genes are TRBV18 and TRBJ2-1, with TRBD2 matching over 9 bases. This CDR3 is 15 amino acids long. Germline V gene lookup returns CDR1 KGHSH and CDR2 LQKENI. V lost 8 bases and J lost 4; bases outside the gene matches: 9. The CDR3 DNA is TGTGCCAGCGCCCGGGCCGCGGGAGGGTACAATGAGCAGTTCTTC. It is translated as CASARAAGGYNEQFF.

The chain has TRBV6-5 and TRBJ2-5; D is uncertain. The CDR3 consists of 12 residues. V was trimmed by 5 bases and J by 4 bases, leaving 8 bases between them. Germline V CDR1 and CDR2: MNHEY, SVGAGI. This chain's CDR3 is CASSETPETQYF. Here the CDR3 DNA reads TGTGCCAGCAGTGAAACCCCAGAGACCCAGTACTTC.

This clone was observed a few times. The chain couples TRBV15 to TRBJ2-1; 9 bases agree with TRBD1. Germline V gene lookup returns CDR1 LNHNV and CDR2 YYDKDF (reference sequence). The CDR3 runs to 13 residues. V shed 4 bases and J 15 bases; nucleotides not matched to a gene: 10. This chain's CDR3 is CATSIEDRGMVFF. The CDR3, as DNA: TGTGCCACCAGCATTGAAGACAGGGGGATGGTGTTCTTC.

In its sample, this clone was seen a few times. As DNA, the CDR3 is TGCGCCAGCAGCTTGGACGGGGGCTATGGCTACACCTTC. Translating it yields CASSLDGGYGYTF. The chain has TRBV5-1 and TRBJ1-2; D is possibly TRBD1 (5 bases). CDR1 is SGHRS and CDR2 is YFSETQ in the germline V gene. Deletions cut 0 bases from V and 4 bases from J, with 7 bases between. There are 13 residues in the CDR3.

The V gene is TRBV18, the J gene TRBJ2-7, with TRBD2 identical over 16 bases. The CDR3 runs 16 residues. Per germline, CDR1 KGHSH and CDR2 LQKENI. Germline trimming cut 3 bases from V and 4 bases from J; bases unmatched to any gene: 3. In DNA form, the CDR3 reads TGTGCCAGCTCACCGGGACTAGCGGGAGGGCCTTACGAGCAGTACTTC. This translates into CASSPGLAGGPYEQYF.

V is TRBV7-9 and J is TRBJ2-1; the match to TRBD2 covers 11 bases. The germline CDR1 and CDR2 sequences are SEHNR and FQNEAQ (reference sequence). V lost 5 bases and J lost 9; bases outside the gene matches: 9. This CDR3 has 15 residues. Here the CDR3 reads CASSPGTSGLVEQFF. CDR3 DNA: TGTGCCAGCAGCCCCGGGACTAGCGGATTAGTTGAGCAGTTCTTC.

In its sample, this clone was seen many times. J is TRBJ2-7 and V is TRBV28; D is unresolved. CDR3 length: 15 amino acids. V lost 3 bases and J 1 base, leaving 13 bases between the germline ends. The germline V gene encodes CDR1 MDHEN and CDR2 SYDVKM. Here the CDR3 reads CASSFGYPFSYEQYF. In DNA, the CDR3 is TGTGCCAGCAGTTTCGGCTATCCCTTTTCCTACGAGCAGTACTTC. Using reference TRBV28 and TRBJ2-7 for the parts outside the CDR3, the full variable domain is DVKVTQSSRYLVKRTGEKVFLECVQDMDHENMFWYRQDPGLGLRLIYFSYDVKMKEKGDIPEGYSVSREKKERFSLILESASTNQTSMYLCASSFGYPFSYEQYFGPGTRLTVT.

This chain connects TRBV5-1 to TRBJ1-4; no clear D. Germline CDR1 SGHRS, CDR2 YFSETQ. This CDR3 region has 14 residues. Trimming took 0 bases from V and 6 from J, leaving 9 bases between them. The CDR3 reads CASSLAPPDEKLFF. For the CDR3, the DNA is TGCGCCAGCAGCTTGGCCCCTCCCGATGAAAAACTGTTTTTT.

The chain links TRBV7-2 to TRBJ2-6; TRBD2 aligns across 7 bases. Germline assignment: CDR1 SGHTA and CDR2 FQGNSA. The CDR3 is made up of 16 amino acids. The V and J ends lost 4 bases and 2 bases, in that order; junction bases with no gene match: 5. This chain's CDR3 is CASSSGRGAGANVLTF. The DNA for the CDR3 is TGTGCCAGCAGCTCAGGGAGGGGCGCTGGGGCCAACGTCCTGACTTTC.

The chain recombines TRBV7-2 with TRBJ2-6, with unresolved D. The germline V gene encodes CDR1 SGHTA and CDR2 FQGNSA. This CDR3 region has 17 residues. The V end was cut by 6 bases, the J end by 0 bases, with 15 bases between. CDR3 protein: CASRTNQEISGANVLTF. As DNA, the CDR3 is TGTGCCAGCAGGACGAACCAGGAAATCTCTGGGGCCAACGTCCTGACTTTC.

This clone was detected a few times. The chain carries TRBV10-3 and TRBJ2-1, with TRBD2 matching over 10 bases. V trimming: 4 bases; J trimming: 0 bases; junction bases outside the gene matches: 9. This CDR3 region has 18 residues. Germline CDR1 and CDR2: ENHRY and SYGVKD. The CDR3: CAISGPPASGSSYNEQFF. In DNA form, the CDR3 reads TGTGCCATCAGTGGGCCCCCTGCTAGCGGGAGCTCCTACAATGAGCAGTTCTTC.

The chain employs TRBV5-4 and TRBJ2-7, with D maybe TRBD1 (5 bases). The CDR3 totals 13 residues. Germline CDR1 is SGHNT and CDR2 is YYREEE (reference sequence). V was pared by 4 bases and J by 5 bases, with 13 bases between. The CDR3 region has the DNA TGTGCCAGCAGCGTACAGATAGGGGACGAGCAGTACTTC. Translating it yields CASSVQIGDEQYF. The full variable domain, completed using reference TRBV5-4 and TRBJ2-7, is ETGVTQSPTHLIKTRGQQVTLRCSSQSGHNTVSWYQQALGQGPQFIFQYYREEENGRGNFPPRFSGLQFPNYSSELNVNALELDDSALYLCASSVQIGDEQYFGPGTRLTVT.

This clone was recorded a few times. The gene calls are TRBV28 and TRBJ1-5; D is possibly TRBD1 (6 bases). The CDR3 covers 15 residues. The V end was cut by 6 bases, the J end by 7 bases, with 19 bases between. Per germline, CDR1 MDHEN and CDR2 SYDVKM. CDR3 amino acids: CASRPASVGGQPQHF. CDR3 DNA: TGTGCCAGCAGGCCAGCCTCGGTCGGGGGCCAGCCCCAGCATTTT.

The chain uses TRBV19 and TRBJ2-7; D gene unclear. Germline V lookup: CDR1 LNHDA, CDR2 SQIVND (reference sequence). Trimming shortened V by 3 bases and J by 4 bases, and 13 bases separated the two germline ends. The CDR3 has 14 amino acids. The chain's CDR3 is CASSIDTGYYEQYF. CDR3 DNA: TGTGCCAGTAGTATTGATACGGGTTATTACGAGCAGTACTTC.

This clone was found a few times. The chain recombines TRBV2 with TRBJ2-1; D unresolved. Germline CDR1 is SNHLY and CDR2 is FYNNEI. Trimming took 4 bases from V and 0 from J, leaving 7 bases between them. The CDR3 consists of 14 residues. In nucleotides, the CDR3 is TGTGCCAGCAGTGTATCCTACTCCTACAATGAGCAGTTCTTC. It specifies CASSVSYSYNEQFF. Full variable domain (missing parts from reference TRBV2 and TRBJ2-1): EPEVTQTPSHQVTQMGQEVILRCVPISNHLYFYWYRQILGQKVEFLVSFYNNEISEKSEIFDDQFSVERPDGSNFTLKIRSTKLEDSAMYFCASSVSYSYNEQFFGPGTRLTVL.

This clone appeared a few times. V and J are TRBV9 and TRBJ2-7, with TRBD2 as a possible D gene (5 bases). The CDR3 length is 15 residues. Trimming took 0 bases from V and 5 from J, leaving 15 bases between them. CDR1 is SGDLS and CDR2 is YYNGEE in the germline V gene. CDR3 protein: CASSVGVGLGDEQYF. CDR3 sequence (DNA): TGTGCCAGCAGCGTAGGGGTCGGGTTGGGAGACGAGCAGTACTTC.

This clone showed up just a few times. V usage is TRBV28 and J usage is TRBJ1-1; D is uncertain. Germline lookup yields CDR1 MDHEN and CDR2 SYDVKM. The CDR3 has 13 amino acids. V was clipped by 6 bases and J by 1 base, with 9 bases between them. The CDR3 protein is CASRRTRNTEAFF. The CDR3 DNA reads as TGTGCCAGCAGAAGGACGAGGAACACTGAAGCTTTCTTT.

Only a few counts were recorded for this clone. J is TRBJ2-1 and V is TRBV19, with 11 nucleotides matching TRBD2. The CDR3 runs 19 residues. V shed 7 bases and J 3 bases; nucleotides not matched to a gene: 17. The germline CDR1 and CDR2 sequences are LNHDA and SQIVND (reference sequence). The CDR3: CASTEKPGLAAGNYNEQFF. The CDR3 coding sequence is TGTGCCAGTACCGAAAAACCGGGACTAGCGGCGGGAAACTACAATGAGCAGTTCTTC.

This clone came up a few times. The chain joins TRBV7-2 to TRBJ2-5; D remains ambiguous. This CDR3 is built from 16 residues. In germline, CDR1 is SGHTA, CDR2 FQGNSA. V shed 2 bases and J shed 1 base, with 14 bases lying between them. The CDR3 loop is CASSLSGEASQETQYF. The CDR3 DNA reads TGTGCCAGCAGCTTATCTGGCGAGGCCTCCCAAGAGACCCAGTACTTC.

This clone was picked up many times. This chain connects TRBV11-2 to TRBJ1-2; D call uncertain. The CDR3 is 13 amino acids. Germline assignment: CDR1 SGHAT and CDR2 FQNNGV. The V end lost 0 bases, the J end lost 7 bases, and 9 bases lay between the germline ends. The CDR3 bases are TGTGCCAGCAGCTTAGACATCCGCAGTGGCTACACCTTC. Encoded protein: CASSLDIRSGYTF.

This clone was counted between two and nine times. The chain employs TRBV11-2 and TRBJ2-3; no clear D gene. Germline lookup yields CDR1 SGHAT and CDR2 FQNNGV. There are 13 residues in the CDR3. The ends were cut back, 1 base at V and 2 bases at J, with 4 bases in the middle. CDR3: CASSLGNTDTQYF. The DNA of the CDR3 is TGTGCCAGCAGCTTAGGCAACACAGATACGCAGTATTTT.

This chain connects TRBV6-6 to TRBJ1-4; the D is unclear. V was trimmed by 6 bases and J by 6 bases, leaving 14 bases between them. This CDR3 is 14 amino acids long. CDR1 is MNHNY, CDR2 SVGAGI, per germline (reference sequence). This CDR3 reads CASSTWEGHEKLFF. Here the CDR3 DNA reads TGTGCCAGCAGCACATGGGAAGGGCATGAAAAACTGTTTTTT.

This clone was recorded a few times. The chain links TRBV9 to TRBJ2-5, with 7 bases fitting TRBD2. V lost 2 bases and J lost 4; bases outside the gene matches: 8. The CDR3 has 15 residues. Germline V lookup: CDR1 SGDLS, CDR2 YYNGEE. In nucleotides, the CDR3 is TGTGCCAGCAGCGTCGGCGGCGGGAGTCTAGAGACCCAGTACTTC. Translating gives CASSVGGGSLETQYF.

J is TRBJ1-5 and V is TRBV19, with 8 bases fitting TRBD1. The germline gives CDR1 LNHDA, CDR2 SQIVND (reference sequence). This CDR3 has 15 residues. The V segment lost 7 bases and the J segment 4 bases; nucleotides outside the gene matches: 9. CDR3 bases: TGTGCCAGTAACGGGGGCAGGGGGCTAAATCAGCCCCAGCATTTT. Protein product: CASNGGRGLNQPQHF.

There are a few counts of this clone. DNA for the CDR3: TGTGCCAGCTTGCTAGATGGGACCGGGGAGCTGTTTTTT. This sequence encodes CASLLDGTGELFF. The genes are TRBV2 and TRBJ2-2; D is ambiguous. Trimming stripped 8 bases from V and 5 bases from J, with 12 bases between. Germline V gives CDR1 SNHLY, CDR2 FYNNEI. This CDR3 has 13 amino acids. The full variable domain, completed using reference TRBV2 and TRBJ2-2, is EPEVTQTPSHQVTQMGQEVILRCVPISNHLYFYWYRQILGQKVEFLVSFYNNEISEKSEIFDDQFSVERPDGSNFTLKIRSTKLEDSAMYFCASLLDGTGELFFGEGSRLTVL.

In this sample, this clone turned up a few times. V usage is TRBV5-4 and J usage is TRBJ2-3, with D unresolved. V lost 3 bases, J lost 6 bases, and 20 bases lay in between. This CDR3 is 16 amino acids long. Germline V gene sequence: CDR1 SGHNT, CDR2 YYREEE (reference sequence). CDR3 residues: CASSSGRPPTADTQYF. The CDR3 bases are TGTGCCAGCAGCTCTGGCCGACCACCGACGGCGGATACGCAGTATTTT.

The chain combines TRBV27 with TRBJ2-2, with D unclear. The germline gives CDR1 MNHEY, CDR2 SMNVEV (reference sequence). Between the trimmed V and J ends, which lost 2 bases and 3 bases, there was a span of 19 bases. The CDR3 consists of 18 residues. The CDR3 DNA is TGTGCCAGCAGTTTAAAACCCCTTCCGCTCTCAGACACCGGGGAGCTGTTTTTT. It encodes CASSLKPLPLSDTGELFF.

This clone was detected a few times. The chain joins TRBV20-1 to TRBJ1-4; D is unresolved. From germline, CDR1 is DFQATT and CDR2 SNEGSKA (reference sequence). The V gene lost 2 bases and the J gene lost 8 bases, with 6 bases spanning the gap. The CDR3 has 11 amino acids. DNA for the CDR3: TGCAGTGCTAGAACCAGGGAAAAACTGTTTTTT. It codes for CSARTREKLFF.